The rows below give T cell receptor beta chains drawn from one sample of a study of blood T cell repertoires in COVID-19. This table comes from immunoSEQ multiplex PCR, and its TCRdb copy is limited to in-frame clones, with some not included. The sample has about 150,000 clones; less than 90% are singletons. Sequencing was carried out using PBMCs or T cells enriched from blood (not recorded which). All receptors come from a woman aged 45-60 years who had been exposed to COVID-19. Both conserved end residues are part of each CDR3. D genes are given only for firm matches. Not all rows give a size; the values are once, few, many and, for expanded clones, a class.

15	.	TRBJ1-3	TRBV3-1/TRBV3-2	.	TGTGCCAGCAGCCCGACACAGGGTGCTGGAAACACCATATATTTT	CASSPTQGAGNTIYF
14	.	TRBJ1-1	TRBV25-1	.	TGTGCCAGCAGTGGCCTGGGACAGAACACTGAAGCTTTCTTT	CASSGLGQNTEAFF
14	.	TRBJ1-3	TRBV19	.	TGTGCCAGTAGTATCGGAGGGGTTGGAAACACCATATATTTT	CASSIGGVGNTIYF
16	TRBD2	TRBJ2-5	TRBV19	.	TGTGCCAGTAAAGGACTAGCGGGAGGGCCGCAGGAGACCCAGTACTTC	CASKGLAGGPQETQYF
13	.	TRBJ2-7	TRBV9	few	TGTGCCAGCAGCCCCTCCGACAGCAACGAGCAGTACTTC	CASSPSDSNEQYF
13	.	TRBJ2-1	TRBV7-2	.	TGTGCCAGCGGCCAGCTAGCCGCCCATGAGCAGTTCTTC	CASGQLAAHEQFF
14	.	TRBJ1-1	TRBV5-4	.	TGTGCCAGCATCCGGACGGGGATGAACACTGAAGCTTTCTTT	CASIRTGMNTEAFF
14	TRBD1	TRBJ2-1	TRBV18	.	TGTGCCAGCTCACCACTCGGGACAGTTAATGAGCAGTTCTTC	CASSPLGTVNEQFF
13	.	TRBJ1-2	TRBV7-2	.	TGTGCCAGCAGCTCTATAACGCGGGGTGGCTACACCTTC	CASSSITRGGYTF
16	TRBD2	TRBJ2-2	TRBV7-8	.	TGTGCCAGCAGCTTCATTAGCGGGAGGGCCACCGGGGAGCTGTTTTTT	CASSFISGRATGELFF
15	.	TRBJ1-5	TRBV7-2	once	TGTGCCAGCAGCTTAGAAAGAGGATTGAATCAGCCCCAGCATTTT	CASSLERGLNQPQHF
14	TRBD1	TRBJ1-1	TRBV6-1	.	TGTGCCAGCAGTGAAGACAGGGGTAAGACTGAAGCTTTCTTT	CASSEDRGKTEAFF